Following are 12 T cell receptor beta chains from one sample sequenced in a study of blood T cell repertoires in COVID-19. Using immunoSEQ multiplex PCR, the repertoire was profiled, and TCRdb retains in-frame clones only, with some absent. The sample holds 200,000 to 250,000 clones, 87% seen once. The sequencing input was PBMCs or T cells enriched from blood (not recorded which). These receptors all come from a woman aged 25 to 45 with acute COVID-19.

The DNA for the CDR3 is TGTGCCAGCAGCGTATCAGGACTAGCGGGAGAATACGAGCAGTACTTC. This sequence encodes CASSVSGLAGEYEQYF. V is TRBV9 and J is TRBJ2-7; TRBD2 aligns across 13 bases. The CDR3 consists of 16 residues. CDR1 is SGDLS, CDR2 YYNGEE, per germline. Losses at the gene ends were 1 base for V and 4 bases for J; bases not matched to a gene: 5. The whole variable domain, remainder taken from reference TRBV9 and TRBJ2-7, is DSGVTQTPKHLITATGQRVTLRCSPRSGDLSVYWYQQSLDQGLQFLIQYYNGEERAKGNILERFSAQQFPDLHSELNLSSLELGDSALYFCASSVSGLAGEYEQYFGPGTRLTVT.

V usage is TRBV7-9 and J usage is TRBJ1-1; D ambiguous. This CDR3 is built from 13 residues. In germline, CDR1 is SEHNR, CDR2 FQNEAQ (reference sequence). V was cut by 5 bases and J by 2 bases, with 9 bases left in between. In nucleotides, the CDR3 is TGTGCCAGCAGCCGTCAGGAAAACACTGAAGCTTTCTTT. It encodes CASSRQENTEAFF.

The V gene is TRBV4-3, the J gene TRBJ2-5; D ambiguous. Trimming pared 0 bases from V and 0 bases from J, leaving 11 bases between. Germline loops: CDR1 LGHNA, CDR2 YSLEER. The CDR3 runs to 16 residues. CDR3 bases: TGCGCCAGCAGCCAAGAGGCCTACAGCAACCAAGAGACCCAGTACTTC. Translation gives CASSQEAYSNQETQYF.

The V gene is TRBV29-1, the J gene TRBJ1-6, with D possibly matching TRBD1 (6 bases). Germline loops: CDR1 SQVTM, CDR2 ANQGSEA. Trimming cost V 7 bases and J 11 bases, with 18 bases left between them. This CDR3 region has 13 residues. The CDR3 DNA reads as TGCAGCGCCAGGGGACCCGGAGACGCACCCCTCCACTTT. This sequence encodes CSARGPGDAPLHF.

The chain has TRBV19 and TRBJ2-1, with a possible D match to TRBD2 (5 bases). The CDR3 runs 12 residues. Per the germline V gene, CDR1 is LNHDA and CDR2 is SQIVND (reference sequence). V was clipped by 5 bases and J by 11 bases, with 13 bases between them. The CDR3 region has the DNA TGTGCCAGTAGTGGTGGACTCCACAAGCAGTTCTTC. Protein sequence: CASSGGLHKQFF.

V gene TRBV7-9 combines with J gene TRBJ2-3; maybe TRBD2 (6 bases). Germline CDR1 is SEHNR and CDR2 is FQNEAQ (reference sequence). V dropped 3 bases and J dropped 10 bases, with 14 bases sitting between them. The CDR3 has 13 residues. The CDR3 sequence is CASSFLRGEAQYF. The DNA for the CDR3 is TGTGCCAGCAGCTTCCTCCGCGGGGAGGCGCAGTATTTT.

This clone was seen just once. The chain has TRBV11-2 and TRBJ2-7; 8 nucleotides align to TRBD1. Germline V CDR1 and CDR2: SGHAT, FQNNGV. V was pared by 3 bases and J by 3 bases, with 4 bases of the junction left unmatched. This CDR3 has 14 amino acids. CDR3 bases: TGTGCCAGCAGCTTCGGGACAGGAGACTACGAGCAGTACTTC. This gives the protein CASSFGTGDYEQYF.

V is TRBV6-5 and J is TRBJ1-1; weak D call: TRBD1 (5 bases). The V end was cut by 3 bases, the J end by 1 base, with 12 bases between. The CDR3 runs 15 residues. Germline CDR1 and CDR2: MNHEY and SVGAGI. The CDR3: CASSYQGRANTEAFF. CDR3 in DNA: TGTGCCAGCAGTTATCAGGGCAGGGCGAACACTGAAGCTTTCTTT.

CDR3 bases: TGTGCCAGTAGTAGACAGTGGAATAATGAAAAACTGTTTTTT. Encoded protein: CASSRQWNNEKLFF. V gene TRBV19 combines with J gene TRBJ1-4, with D perhaps TRBD1 (5 bases). Looked up from germline, CDR1 is LNHDA and CDR2 is SQIVND (reference sequence). Trimming removed 4 bases at V and 4 bases at J, with 10 bases between. The CDR3 consists of 14 residues.

The chain couples TRBV28 to TRBJ1-2; 7 positions match TRBD1. Germline V gene data show CDR1 as MDHEN and CDR2 as SYDVKM. CDR3 length: 15 amino acids. The junction had 8 bases not matched to a gene; V was cut back by 4 bases and J by 3 bases. For the CDR3, the DNA is TGTGCCAGCAGTTCCGGCAGGGGGGACGACTATGGCTACACCTTC. Its protein product is CASSSGRGDDYGYTF.

Ten or more counts support this clone. The chain carries TRBV5-1 and TRBJ1-6; the D gene is possibly TRBD1 (6 bases). The V gene lost 0 bases and the J gene lost 8 bases, with 12 bases spanning the gap. CDR1 is SGHRS and CDR2 is YFSETQ in the germline V gene. The CDR3 runs 15 residues. CDR3 protein: CASSLGQAFDSPLHF. The DNA of the CDR3 is TGCGCCAGCAGCTTGGGACAGGCTTTTGATTCACCCCTCCACTTT.

This clone was counted once. Its ends do not fully match the called genes, so a read error is possible. The V call is TRBV10-3, the J call TRBJ1-5; possible D gene TRBD1, 6 bases. This CDR3 contains 13 residues. The germline V gene encodes CDR1 ENHRY and CDR2 SYGVKD. The CDR3 sequence: CAISKGDHQPQHF. The CDR3 DNA is TGTGCCATCAGCAAGGGGGACCATCAACCCCAGCATTTT.